A single sample is the source of the 10 T cell receptor beta chains below, sequenced in a study of T cell clonality in common variable immunodeficiency. These receptors' targets are unknown. Findings of the study overall: In common variable immunodeficiency, TCR beta chains reportedly carried fewer deletions and N-nucleotide insertions.

TCRdb keeps only in-frame clones here, not all; method: immunoSEQ multiplex PCR. Listed for the sample are about 14,000 clones, none seen a single time. Sequencing was carried out using peripheral blood mononuclear cells. The receptor source for this set is a human donor with common variable immunodeficiency.

Comment on this clone: The CDR3 end lies 3 residues beyond the end of the read and is filled in from the germline J gene. The genes are TRBV30 and TRBJ1-2, with D tentatively TRBD1 (5 bases). CDR3 length equals 13 residues. Germline-derived CDR1 and CDR2 are GTSNPN and SVGIG (reference sequence). Trimming took 4 bases from V and 4 from J, leaving 13 bases between them. The DNA read from the CDR3 is TGTGCCTGGACTTCAGGGTCTGGCTATGGC. Translating gives CAWTSGSGYG. The whole CDR3 reads CAWTSGSGYGYTF.

This clone was observed a few times. The sequence runs out 3 residues before the end of the CDR3; the remainder is reconstructed from the germline J gene. V gene TRBV19 combines with J gene TRBJ1-2; 7 bases are shared with TRBD1. The CDR3 is 13 residues long. CDR1 is LNHDA, CDR2 SQIVND, per germline (reference sequence). The trim removed 5 bases at V and 6 bases at J, leaving 6 bases unmatched. The sequenced CDR3 bases are TGTGCCAGTAGTGCCGACAGGGCCCATGGC. Its translation: CASSADRAHG. The entire CDR3 reads CASSADRAHGYTF.

In its sample, this clone ranks as medium-sized. The DNA read from the CDR3 is TGTGCCAGCAGTTACTCGTTCGGGTCTGAA. It is translated as CASSYSFGSE. The complete CDR3 reads CASSYSFGSEAFF. V usage is TRBV6-2 or TRBV6-3 and J usage is TRBJ1-1; D gene ambiguous. The CDR3 end lies 3 residues beyond the end of the read and is filled in from the germline J gene. Germline-derived CDR1 and CDR2 are MNHEY and SVGEGT. Between the trimmed V and J ends, which lost 0 bases and 6 bases, there was a span of 8 bases. The CDR3 is made up of 13 amino acids.

This clone occurred many times. The CDR3 end is not reached by the read, which stops 3 residues before it; the germline J gene fills it in. This rearrangement joins TRBV30 to TRBJ1-2; 8 bases line up with TRBD1. V gave up 3 bases and J gave up 2 bases; unmatched junction bases: 5. Per germline, CDR1 GTSNPN and CDR2 SVGIG (reference sequence). The CDR3 covers 14 residues. The CDR3 is CAWSRDRLNYGYTF. Incomplete CDR3 DNA: TGTGCCTGGAGCCGGGACAGGCTAAACTATGGC.

This clone was detected only a few times. The sequence runs out 3 residues before the end of the CDR3; the remainder is reconstructed from the germline J gene. This chain links TRBV18 with TRBJ1-6; no reliable D call. V lost 3 bases to trimming and J lost 4 bases, with 25 bases between them. CDR1 and CDR2 (germline): KGHSH, LQKENI. The CDR3 is 20 amino acids. The CDR3 region is CASSPVSGRTELLYNSPLHF. The CDR3 DNA, read in part, is TGTGCCAGCTCACCGGTTAGTGGGCGAACAGAGTTGCTTTATAATTCACCC.

On this clone itself: With the read ending 3 residues before the CDR3 end, the germline J gene is used to fill in that end. This chain links TRBV7-9 with TRBJ2-7, with D possibly matching TRBD1 (5 bases). The V gene lost 2 bases and the J gene lost 1 base, with 9 bases spanning the gap. CDR1 and CDR2 from the germline V gene are SEHNR and FQNEAQ (reference sequence). This CDR3 has 14 residues. The CDR3 reads CASSLKQVSYEQYF. The CDR3 DNA, read in part, is TGTGCCAGCAGCTTAAAACAGGTTTCCTACGAG.

This clone was observed a handful of times. The read gets to within 3 residues of the CDR3 end, and the germline J gene fills in the rest. The V call is TRBV18, the J call TRBJ2-1; TRBD1 agrees at 9 bases. The CDR3 is 15 residues long. The V gene end was trimmed by 2 bases and the J gene end by 2 bases; junction bases not matched to a gene: 1. The germline V gene has CDR1 KGHSH and CDR2 LQKENI. This CDR3 is CASSPGTGTYNEQFF. The CDR3 DNA, read in part, is TGTGCCAGCTCACCAGGGACAGGGACCTACAATGAG.

With regard to this clone: The CDR3 is cut off 3 residues early in the read; its end comes from the germline J gene. The V and J genes are TRBV19 and TRBJ1-1, with a weak D call TRBD1 (6 bases). Germline CDR1 reads LNHDA; CDR2 reads SQIVND (reference sequence). The V and J ends lost 3 bases and 1 base respectively, with 12 bases between them. This CDR3 has 15 residues. CDR3 sequence reads: CASSITGGSNTEAFF. The part of the CDR3 DNA that was read is TGTGCCAGTAGTATCACGGGGGGCTCGAACACTGAA.

In the case of this clone: The read ends 3 residues early relative to the CDR3; the germline J gene fills the gap. The chain employs TRBV30 and TRBJ2-3; D perhaps matches TRBD2 (5 bases). In germline, CDR1 is GTSNPN, CDR2 SVGIG (reference sequence). The CDR3 sequence is 14 residues long. V gave up 1 base and J gave up 1 base, with 9 bases separating them. The CDR3 sequence is CAWSAAVRTDTQYF. The sequenced CDR3 bases are TGTGCCTGGAGTGCAGCGGTTCGCACAGATACG.

This clone has only a few counts. The read stops 3 residues short of the end of the CDR3; the missing end is completed from the germline J gene. V and J are TRBV18 and TRBJ2-7; D may be TRBD1 (5 bases). Trimming took off 2 bases at V and 3 bases at J, with 14 bases between the two ends. This CDR3 region has 15 residues. Germline V CDR1 and CDR2: KGHSH, LQKENI. The CDR3 is CASSPGLQEYYEQYF. Incomplete CDR3 DNA: TGTGCCAGCTCACCAGGCTTACAGGAATACTACGAG.